This T cell receptor (beta chain) appears in the sequencing data of a study of T cell repertoires in cytomegalovirus infection. Turning to the study itself: Public TCR beta signatures indicated both CMV infection and matching HLA type. General observations from the study: Carriage of CMV together with the relevant HLA was identifiable through cumulative public TCR beta family frequency. CMV-specific TCR beta clonotypes restricted by HLA-C were the ones dominating the ex vivo response.

TCRdb itself ran the reads through MiXCR, one entry per CDR3 protein. The sample consists of roughly 860,000 distinct CDR3 sequences, around a third of them appearing once. Germline V gene data show CDR1 as MDHEN and CDR2 as SYDVKM. V lost 6 bases to trimming and J lost 2 bases; unmatched junction nucleotides: 7. The CDR3 sequence is 17 residues long. This clonotype was seen many times. The antigen remains undetermined. The V gene is TRBV28, the J gene TRBJ2-1; 13 nucleotides line up with TRBD2. Sequenced material: cultured CD8+ T cells from PBMCs, taken from culture after CMV antigen stimulation. The sequence derives from a human donor in good health (CMV status not recorded). Some clones in this sample may be carry-over from other donors' samples. The chain's CDR3 is CASRTRTSGGPYNEQFF. CDR3 bases: TGTGCCAGCAGAACACGGACTAGCGGGGGCCCCTACAATGAGCAGTTCTTC. Based on the CDR3 plus reference TRBV28 and TRBJ2-1, the full variable domain is DVKVTQSSRYLVKRTGEKVFLECVQDMDHENMFWYRQDPGLGLRLIYFSYDVKMKEKGDIPEGYSVSREKKERFSLILESASTNQTSMYLCASRTRTSGGPYNEQFFGPGTRLTVL.